The present TCR beta chain was sequenced within a study of Graves' ophthalmopathy and Graves' hyperthyroidism. RNA transcripts were the source from which TCR beta CDR3 regions were amplified. Investigators did first-round RT-PCR with HTBI primers, then second-round multiplex PCR. TCRdb used MiXCR to reprocess the multiplex PCR reads, holding one entry per CDR3 protein. The table has some 170,000 distinct CDR3 sequences, under 45% seen once; the top ten hold around 8.9%. The CDR3 runs 12 residues. Germline V CDR1 and CDR2: DFQATT, SNEGSKA (reference sequence). Sequencing was carried out using peripheral blood. The chain couples TRBV20-1 to TRBJ1-2; D is uncertain. This sequence was found in a man younger than 40 with Graves' ophthalmopathy. CDR3 in DNA: TGCAGGCCTAAGGGCGAAAGCTATGGCTACACCTTC. This sequence encodes CRPKGESYGYTF.